One and the same sample provided the 4 T cell receptor beta chains below, sequenced in a study of technical replicates of blood from several donors. Using immunoSEQ multiplex PCR, the repertoire was profiled, and TCRdb retains in-frame clones only, with some absent. The table includes 40,000 to 60,000 clones, roughly 90% detected once. The sample taken for sequencing was PBMCs. These receptors were collected from a human donor in good health. Some clones in this sample may be carry-over from other donors' samples.

J is TRBJ1-1 and V is TRBV6-6; D gene ambiguous. Germline V lookup: CDR1 MNHNY, CDR2 SVGAGI (reference sequence). The length of the CDR3 is 14 residues. V was pared by 8 bases and J by 0 bases, with 13 bases between. CDR3 protein: CASQSGLMNTEAFF. CDR3 nucleotides: TGTGCCAGCCAAAGCGGGCTAATGAACACTGAAGCTTTCTTT.

The chain recombines TRBV15 with TRBJ2-5; 9 bases align to TRBD1. Germline loops: CDR1 LNHNV, CDR2 YYDKDF (reference sequence). J gave up 2 bases and V 1 base, and 5 bases lay outside the gene matches. The length of the CDR3 is 16 residues. The CDR3 coding sequence is TGTGCCACCAGCAGAGGGGGGGACAGGGTGCAAGAGACCCAGTACTTC. Protein: CATSRGGDRVQETQYF.

The gene calls are TRBV7-3 and TRBJ2-5; the D is unclear. This CDR3 contains 13 residues. The V and J ends lost 5 bases and 5 bases respectively, with 12 bases between them. Germline V gene sequence: CDR1 SGHTA, CDR2 FQGTGA. CDR3 nucleotides: TGTGCCAGCAGCATTAACCCCAGGGAGACCCAGTACTTC. Translation: CASSINPRETQYF.

The V and J genes are TRBV11-2 and TRBJ2-7; 9 bases line up with TRBD1. Germline trimming cut 6 bases from V and 1 base from J; bases unmatched to any gene: 4. The CDR3 is 14 amino acids. Germline CDR1 SGHAT, CDR2 FQNNGV. CDR3 DNA sequence: TGTGCCAGCAGTTCCGGGACAGGGTCCTACGAGCAGTACTTC. Amino acids: CASSSGTGSYEQYF.